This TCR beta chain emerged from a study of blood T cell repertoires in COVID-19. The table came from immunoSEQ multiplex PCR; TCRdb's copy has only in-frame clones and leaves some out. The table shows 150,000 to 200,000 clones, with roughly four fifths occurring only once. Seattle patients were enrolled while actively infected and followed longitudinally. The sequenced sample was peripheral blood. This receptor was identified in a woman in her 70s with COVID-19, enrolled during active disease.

The CDR3 DNA reads as TGTGCCAGCAGATCTAGGAGCGGGAGCCCCCACGAGCAGTACTTC. It encodes CASRSRSGSPHEQYF. The chain uses TRBV7-2 and TRBJ2-7, with 8 nucleotides matching TRBD2. Trimming took 6 bases from V and 5 from J; bases not matched to a gene: 12. CDR3 size: 15 residues. Germline CDR1 reads SGHTA; CDR2 reads FQGNSA.